Following are 25 T cell receptor beta chains from one sample sequenced in a study of response to subunit inactivated influenza vaccine. TCRdb independently ran MiXCR on the RT-PCR reads; one entry per CDR3 protein. The sample lists 650,000 to 800,000 distinct CDR3 sequences; 18% were seen once. Sequencing used PBMCs from blood, obtained roughly 5 days after vaccination. The receptor source for this set is a man between 50 and 59 years old who received an inactivated influenza vaccine.

For this clonotype: A much more abundant neighbour one base away suggests this may be a read error. The J gene is TRBJ2-7, the V gene TRBV6-6, with D maybe TRBD2 (5 bases). Germline-derived CDR1 and CDR2 are MNHNY and SVGAGI (reference sequence). V was clipped by 10 bases and J by 5 bases, with 15 bases between them. This CDR3 is built from 12 residues. The CDR3, as DNA: TGTGCCATCAGCCCCCCGCGGGACGAGCAGTACTTC. It is translated as CAISPPRDEQYF.

This clonotype turned up a few times. V usage is TRBV12-3 or TRBV12-4 and J usage is TRBJ2-1; 8 nucleotides agree with TRBD2. The CDR3 has 15 residues. The V and J ends lost 7 bases and 1 base, in that order; junction bases with no gene match: 6. The CDR3 DNA sequence: TGTGCCAGCAACTCGGCGGGAGGTTCCTACAATGAGCAGTTCTTC. Amino acids: CASNSAGGSYNEQFF.

The rearrangement uses TRBV10-2 and TRBJ1-2; D is undetermined. This CDR3 spans 11 amino acids. The germline V and J ends were trimmed by 2 bases and 4 bases, with 2 bases remaining between them. Germline CDR1 and CDR2: WSHSY and SAAADI. The CDR3 coding sequence is TGCGCCAGCAGTGAGAGCTATGGCTACACCTTC. This sequence encodes CASSESYGYTF.

The rearrangement joins TRBV12-3 or TRBV12-4 to TRBJ1-2, with a tentative D call TRBD1 (5 bases). The CDR3 is made up of 15 amino acids. V lost 5 bases and J 4 bases, leaving 17 bases between the germline ends. The CDR3 protein is CASSDPNRRGYGYTF. DNA for the CDR3: TGTGCCAGCAGTGACCCAAACAGGAGGGGCTATGGCTACACCTTC.

This clonotype was seen ten or more times. The rearrangement links TRBV29-1 to TRBJ2-3, with D maybe TRBD2 (5 bases). With 5 bases removed from V and 4 bases from J, the gap between germline ends came to 19 bases. CDR3 length equals 15 residues. CDR1 is SQVTM and CDR2 is ANQGSEA in the germline V gene. As DNA, the CDR3 is TGCAGCGTTCCCGAGACTATGGGAAGCCCAGATACGCAGTATTTT. It translates to CSVPETMGSPDTQYF.

This sequence joins TRBV4-2 and TRBJ2-1; 7 nucleotides match TRBD2. The CDR3 sequence is 16 residues long. The V and J ends lost 0 bases and 3 bases, in that order; junction bases with no gene match: 5. CDR1 LGHNA and CDR2 YNFKEQ come from the germline V gene. The CDR3 loop reads CASSQERGDYYNEQFF. The CDR3 DNA follows: TGTGCCAGCAGCCAAGAGCGCGGGGACTACTACAATGAGCAGTTCTTC.

V gene TRBV4-3 combines with J gene TRBJ2-6; 10 bases fit TRBD1. The germline V gene has CDR1 LGHNA and CDR2 YSLEER. CDR3 length: 19 residues. Germline trimming cut 3 bases from V and 4 bases from J; bases unmatched to any gene: 12. The CDR3 reads CASSHRTGGPILGANVLTF. The DNA for the CDR3 is TGCGCCAGCAGCCACCGGACAGGGGGTCCCATCTTAGGGGCCAACGTCCTGACTTTC.

The genes are TRBV7-2 and TRBJ2-5; D tentatively fits TRBD1 or TRBD2 (5 bases each). Trimming removed 1 base at V and 4 bases at J, with 13 bases between. This CDR3 spans 15 amino acids. Germline V CDR1 and CDR2: SGHTA, FQGNSA. The CDR3 DNA reads TGTGCCAGCAGCTTAGAGTCGGGGCTTGCAGAGACCCAGTACTTC. This codes for CASSLESGLAETQYF.

The V gene is TRBV20-1, the J gene TRBJ2-7; D call uncertain. The ends were cut back, 4 bases at V and 5 bases at J, with 9 bases in the middle. There are 11 residues in the CDR3. Germline CDR1 reads DFQATT; CDR2 reads SNEGSKA (reference sequence). The CDR3 sequence: CSAKGLHEQYF. In DNA, the CDR3 is TGCAGTGCTAAAGGGCTGCACGAGCAGTACTTC.

This sequence joins TRBV5-1 and TRBJ2-3; 8 nucleotides agree with TRBD2. CDR1 is SGHRS and CDR2 is YFSETQ in the germline V gene. Unmatched junction bases numbered 5, after V lost 5 bases and J lost 3 bases. The CDR3 covers 14 residues. CDR3 in DNA: TGCGCCAGCAGTACGGGGGGGCTTACAGATACGCAGTATTTT. Protein: CASSTGGLTDTQYF.

This clonotype was seen only a few times. The gene calls are TRBV28 and TRBJ2-7; D is undetermined. V was cut by 6 bases and J by 7 bases, with 10 bases left in between. CDR3 length equals 11 residues. Germline V gives CDR1 MDHEN, CDR2 SYDVKM. CDR3 sequence reads: CASSLHWEQYF. The CDR3 DNA follows: TGTGCCAGCAGCCTCCATTGGGAGCAGTACTTC.

The CDR3 nucleotides read TGTGCCAGCAGTCACCCCGGGCAGCCCCAGCATTTT. Translation gives CASSHPGQPQHF. The chain employs TRBV7-2 and TRBJ1-5; D unclear. V lost 6 bases and J 7 bases, leaving 10 bases between the germline ends. Germline V gives CDR1 SGHTA, CDR2 FQGNSA. The CDR3 contains 12 residues.

The chain couples TRBV4-2 to TRBJ2-5; the match to TRBD1 covers 8 bases. The CDR3 is 14 amino acids. Germline V gene lookup returns CDR1 LGHNA and CDR2 YNFKEQ. V lost 6 bases, J lost 5 bases, and 8 bases stayed unmatched. CDR3 in DNA: TGTGCCAGCAGTCGCGACAGGGGTCCGGAGACCCAGTACTTC. The encoded protein is CASSRDRGPETQYF.

This clonotype was counted a few times. The V call is TRBV20-1, the J call TRBJ2-7, with a tentative D call TRBD2 (7 bases). The CDR3 covers 14 residues. CDR1 is DFQATT, CDR2 SNEGSKA, per germline (reference sequence). With 3 bases removed from V and 9 bases from J, the gap between germline ends came to 21 bases. The CDR3 bases are TGCAGTGCTAGCCCGAGGGGGGGGGCCAACGGGCAGTACTTC. This translates into CSASPRGGANGQYF.

V and J are TRBV2 and TRBJ1-5; perhaps TRBD1 as D (5 bases). V gave up 5 bases and J gave up 5 bases, with 16 bases separating them. The CDR3 loop spans 15 amino acids. CDR1 and CDR2 from the germline V gene are SNHLY and FYNNEI. The CDR3 here is CASSRIGTQYQPQHF. The DNA for the CDR3 is TGTGCCAGCAGTCGAATCGGGACCCAATATCAGCCCCAGCATTTT.

This clonotype appeared a single time. The chain carries TRBV11-2 and TRBJ2-2, with D possibly matching TRBD2 (6 bases). The CDR3 has 16 amino acids. The V gene lost 1 base and the J gene lost 2 bases, with 11 bases spanning the gap. Germline V gene lookup returns CDR1 SGHAT and CDR2 FQNNGV. The CDR3 coding sequence is TGTGCCAGCAGCTTAGTCGGAGGGGATAACACCGGGGAGCTGTTTTTT. This translates into CASSLVGGDNTGELFF.

This clonotype was observed a few times. The V and J genes are TRBV6-2 or TRBV6-3 and TRBJ2-5; tentative D call: TRBD2 (5 bases). V was pared by 2 bases and J by 5 bases, with 15 bases between. Germline assignment: CDR1 MNHEY and CDR2 SVGEGT. The CDR3 contains 15 residues. The CDR3: CASSYAQPGMETQYF. In DNA, the CDR3 is TGTGCCAGCAGTTACGCTCAACCCGGGATGGAGACCCAGTACTTC.

The chain carries TRBV6-5 and TRBJ2-1; D call uncertain. Looked up from germline, CDR1 is MNHEY and CDR2 is SVGAGI. This CDR3 contains 11 residues. V lost 7 bases, J lost 4 bases, and 5 bases lay in between. CDR3 residues: CASMLYNEQFF. DNA of the CDR3: TGTGCCAGCATGCTTTACAATGAGCAGTTCTTC.

The rearrangement links TRBV6-1 to TRBJ2-7; D is ambiguous. The V end was cut by 6 bases, the J end by 3 bases, with 15 bases between. Germline CDR1 is MNHNS and CDR2 is SASEGT. The CDR3 runs to 14 residues. As DNA, the CDR3 is TGTGCCAGCAGCAACCGGGCTAAGCGCTACGAGCAGTACTTC. Translated: CASSNRAKRYEQYF.

This clonotype was detected only a few times. The chain uses TRBV10-2 and TRBJ2-3; TRBD1 matches at 7 bases. Germline V gene data show CDR1 as WSHSY and CDR2 as SAAADI. The CDR3 has 14 residues. The trim removed 5 bases at V and 5 bases at J, leaving 7 bases unmatched. The CDR3, as DNA: TGCGCCAGCAGTTATCAGGGGGTCGGAGATACGCAGTATTTT. This encodes CASSYQGVGDTQYF.

The genes are TRBV10-3 and TRBJ2-7, with 8 nucleotides matching TRBD1. Germline-derived CDR1 and CDR2 are ENHRY and SYGVKD. The CDR3 spans 13 residues. The trim removed 10 bases at V and 10 bases at J, leaving 15 bases unmatched. The CDR3 coding sequence is TGTGCCACTCGACAGGGGTTGACCAATTTTCAGTACTTC. Translated: CATRQGLTNFQYF.

This clonotype was observed a handful of times. The rearrangement links TRBV9 to TRBJ2-1; D is possibly TRBD2 (6 bases). CDR3 length: 11 amino acids. CDR1 is SGDLS, CDR2 YYNGEE, per germline. Trimming left V 5 bases short and J 7 bases short, with 7 bases between. As DNA, the CDR3 is TGTGCCAGCAGTCGGGAGAATGAGCAGTTCTTC. Its protein product is CASSRENEQFF.

This clonotype was detected many times. CDR3 sequence: CASSYTAGANTEAFF. The DNA for the CDR3 is TGTGCCAGCAGTTACACGGCAGGGGCCAACACTGAAGCTTTCTTT. The rearrangement joins TRBV6-2 or TRBV6-3 to TRBJ1-1, with a tentative D call TRBD1 (6 bases). Trimming left V 2 bases short and J 2 bases short, with 12 bases between. The CDR3 runs 15 residues. CDR1 MNHEY and CDR2 SVGEGT come from the germline V gene.

This clonotype was counted between two and nine times. V is TRBV20-1 and J is TRBJ2-1; 7 positions match TRBD2. CDR3 length: 14 residues. The junction had 8 bases not matched to a gene; V was cut back by 6 bases and J by 3 bases. Per germline, CDR1 DFQATT and CDR2 SNEGSKA (reference sequence). The chain's CDR3 is CSAQGPGGYNEQFF. CDR3 in DNA: TGCAGTGCCCAAGGCCCGGGGGGCTACAATGAGCAGTTCTTC.

The V call is TRBV7-8, the J call TRBJ2-7; TRBD1 matches 7 bases. The V segment lost 0 bases and the J segment 3 bases; nucleotides outside the gene matches: 5. Germline assignment: CDR1 SGHVS and CDR2 FQNEAQ. The CDR3 loop spans 15 amino acids. DNA for the CDR3: TGTGCCAGCAGCTTAGCAGGGGGCGCGGGCTACGAGCAGTACTTC. Translated, it gives CASSLAGGAGYEQYF.